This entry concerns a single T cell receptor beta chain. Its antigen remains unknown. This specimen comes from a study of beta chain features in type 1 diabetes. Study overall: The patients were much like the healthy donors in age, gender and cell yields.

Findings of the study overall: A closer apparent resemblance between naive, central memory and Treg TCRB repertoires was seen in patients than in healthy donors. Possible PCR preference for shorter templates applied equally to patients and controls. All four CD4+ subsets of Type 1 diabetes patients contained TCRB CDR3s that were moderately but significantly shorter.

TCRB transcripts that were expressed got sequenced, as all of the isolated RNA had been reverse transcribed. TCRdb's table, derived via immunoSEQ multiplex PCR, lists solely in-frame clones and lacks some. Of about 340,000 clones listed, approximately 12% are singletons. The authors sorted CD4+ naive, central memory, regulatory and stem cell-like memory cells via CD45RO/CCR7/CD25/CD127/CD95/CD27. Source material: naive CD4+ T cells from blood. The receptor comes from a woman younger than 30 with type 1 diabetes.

CDR3 in amino acids: CASSADYPVNEQFF. The CDR3 bases are TGTGCCAGCTCAGCGGACTATCCGGTAAATGAGCAGTTCTTC. This rearrangement joins TRBV18 to TRBJ2-1; tentatively, D is TRBD2 (6 bases). The CDR3 runs to 14 residues. Germline V lookup: CDR1 KGHSH, CDR2 LQKENI. V was trimmed by 5 bases and J by 7 bases, leaving 15 bases between them. Drawing the rest from reference TRBV18 and TRBJ2-1, the complete variable domain is NAGVMQNPRHLVRRRGQEARLRCSPMKGHSHVYWYRQLPEEGLKFMVYLQKENIIDESGMPKERFSAEFPKEGPSILRIQQVVRGDSAAYFCASSADYPVNEQFFGPGTRLTVL.